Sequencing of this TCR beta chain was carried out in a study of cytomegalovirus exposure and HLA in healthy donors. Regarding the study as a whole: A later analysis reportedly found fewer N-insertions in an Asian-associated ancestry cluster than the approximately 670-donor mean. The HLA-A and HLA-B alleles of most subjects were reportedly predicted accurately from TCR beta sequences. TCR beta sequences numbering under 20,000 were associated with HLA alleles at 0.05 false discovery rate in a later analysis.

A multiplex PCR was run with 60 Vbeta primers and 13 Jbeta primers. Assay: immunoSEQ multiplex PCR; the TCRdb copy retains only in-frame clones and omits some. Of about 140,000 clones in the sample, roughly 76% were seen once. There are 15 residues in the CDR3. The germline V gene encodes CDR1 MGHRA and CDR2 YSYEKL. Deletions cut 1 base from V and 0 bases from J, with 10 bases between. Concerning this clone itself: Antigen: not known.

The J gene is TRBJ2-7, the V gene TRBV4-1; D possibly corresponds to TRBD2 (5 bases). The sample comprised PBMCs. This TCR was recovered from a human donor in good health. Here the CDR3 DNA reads TGCGCCAGCAGCCAAGTGAACGCGGGCTCCTACGAGCAGTACTTC. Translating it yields CASSQVNAGSYEQYF.